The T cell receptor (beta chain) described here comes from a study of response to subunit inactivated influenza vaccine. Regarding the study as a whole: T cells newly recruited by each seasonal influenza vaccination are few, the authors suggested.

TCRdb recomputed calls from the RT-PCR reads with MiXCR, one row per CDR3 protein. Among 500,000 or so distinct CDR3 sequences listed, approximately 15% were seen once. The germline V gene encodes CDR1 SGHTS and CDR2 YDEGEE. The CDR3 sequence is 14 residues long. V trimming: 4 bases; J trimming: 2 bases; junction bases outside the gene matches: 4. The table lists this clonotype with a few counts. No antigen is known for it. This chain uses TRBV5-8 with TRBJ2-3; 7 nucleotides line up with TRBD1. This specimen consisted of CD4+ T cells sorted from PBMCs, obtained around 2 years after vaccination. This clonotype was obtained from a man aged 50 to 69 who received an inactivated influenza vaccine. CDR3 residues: CASSATGSTDTQYF. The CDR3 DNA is TGTGCCAGCAGCGCGACAGGGTCCACAGATACGCAGTATTTT.